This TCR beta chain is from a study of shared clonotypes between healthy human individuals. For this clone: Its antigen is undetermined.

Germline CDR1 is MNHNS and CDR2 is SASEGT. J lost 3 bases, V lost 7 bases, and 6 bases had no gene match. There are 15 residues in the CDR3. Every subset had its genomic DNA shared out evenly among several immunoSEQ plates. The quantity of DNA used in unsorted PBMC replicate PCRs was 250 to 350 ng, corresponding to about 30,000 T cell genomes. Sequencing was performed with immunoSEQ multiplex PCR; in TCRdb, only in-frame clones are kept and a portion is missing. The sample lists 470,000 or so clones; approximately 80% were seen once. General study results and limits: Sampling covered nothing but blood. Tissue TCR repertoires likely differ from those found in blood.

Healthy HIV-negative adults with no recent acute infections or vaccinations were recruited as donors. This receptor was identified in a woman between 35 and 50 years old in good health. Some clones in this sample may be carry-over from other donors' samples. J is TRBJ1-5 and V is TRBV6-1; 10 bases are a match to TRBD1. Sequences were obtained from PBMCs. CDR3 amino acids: CASMVTGGFNQPQHF. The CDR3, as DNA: TGTGCCAGCATGGTGACAGGGGGCTTCAATCAGCCCCAGCATTTT.